This TCR beta chain was captured in a study of beta chain features in type 1 diabetes. The germline V gene encodes CDR1 SGHNT and CDR2 YYREEE (reference sequence). The CDR3 totals 16 residues. J was trimmed by 10 bases and V by 5 bases; bases with no gene match: 10. As every portion of the isolated RNA was reverse transcribed, the sequencing read expressed TCRB transcripts. Method: immunoSEQ multiplex PCR; TCRdb's copy keeps in-frame clones and lacks some. Among under 300,000 clones listed, around 9.9% were seen once. Via the markers CD45RO/CCR7/CD25/CD127/CD95/CD27, stem cell-like memory, regulatory, central memory and naive CD4+ cells were sorted. This clone has a handful of counts. The target antigen is unknown. Study outcomes and limitations: In every one of the four CD4+ subsets, TCRB CDR3s were moderately but significantly shorter in Type 1 diabetes patients. Relative to healthy donors, patients appeared to have naive, central memory and Treg TCRB repertoires that were more similar. HLA influence on TCRB rearrangement stayed unresolved here.

This chain uses TRBV5-4 with TRBJ2-1, with 15 positions matching TRBD2. This TCR came from a young man with type 1 diabetes. Source material: naive CD4+ T cells from blood. The CDR3 loop is CASSDRTSGGAGEQFF. CDR3 coding DNA: TGTGCCAGCAGTGACCGGACTAGCGGGGGGGCCGGAGAGCAGTTCTTC.